A single T cell receptor beta chain is shown here with its context. The assay was immunoSEQ multiplex PCR, and TCRdb's table has in-frame clones only and misses some. The table has around 370,000 clones, nearly 90% seen once. This entry comes from a study of blood T cell repertoires in COVID-19. Study-wide context: PBMCs, B-cell-depleted T cells, or T cells provided the cDNA or gDNA that made up the material.

After removal of 2 bases from V and 7 bases from J, the junction contained 4 bases not matched to a gene. Germline CDR1 and CDR2: MNHNY and SVGAGI (reference sequence). This CDR3 is built from 15 residues. Source material: peripheral blood. The gene calls are TRBV6-6 and TRBJ1-4; 10 nucleotides line up with TRBD1. The receptor's source is a man younger than 35 with active or convalescent COVID-19. In DNA, the CDR3 is TGTGCCAGCAGTTACGCCGGGACAGGGGTTGAAAAACTGTTTTTT. It specifies CASSYAGTGVEKLFF.